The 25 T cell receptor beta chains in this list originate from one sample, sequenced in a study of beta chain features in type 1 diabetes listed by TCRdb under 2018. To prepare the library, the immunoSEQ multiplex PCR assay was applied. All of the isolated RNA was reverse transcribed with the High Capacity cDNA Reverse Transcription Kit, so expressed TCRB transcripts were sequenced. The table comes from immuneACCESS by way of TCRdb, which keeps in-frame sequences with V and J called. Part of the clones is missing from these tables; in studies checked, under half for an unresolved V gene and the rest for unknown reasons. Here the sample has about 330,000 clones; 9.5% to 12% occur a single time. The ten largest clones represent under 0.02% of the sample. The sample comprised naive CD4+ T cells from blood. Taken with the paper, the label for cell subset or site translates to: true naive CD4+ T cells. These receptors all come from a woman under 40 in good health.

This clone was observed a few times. CDR3: CASSDRQGADTQYF. CDR3 DNA sequence: TGTGCCAGCAGTGACCGACAGGGGGCGGATACGCAGTATTTT. The rearrangement uses TRBV2 and TRBJ2-3; TRBD1 agrees at 10 bases. The CDR3 runs to 14 residues. The J segment lost 6 bases and the V segment lost 3 bases, leaving 3 bases of the junction unmatched. Germline loops: CDR1 SNHLY, CDR2 FYNNEI. The complete variable domain, with remaining parts taken from reference TRBV2 and TRBJ2-3, reads EPEVTQTPSHQVTQMGQEVILRCVPISNHLYFYWYRQILGQKVEFLVSFYNNEISEKSEIFDDQFSVERPDGSNFTLKIRSTKLEDSAMYFCASSDRQGADTQYFGPGTRLTVL.

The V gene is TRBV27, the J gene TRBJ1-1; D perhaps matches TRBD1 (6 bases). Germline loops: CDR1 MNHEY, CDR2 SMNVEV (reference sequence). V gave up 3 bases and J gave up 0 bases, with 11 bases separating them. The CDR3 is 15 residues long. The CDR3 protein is CASSFKRQVNTEAFF. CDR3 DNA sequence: TGTGCCAGCAGTTTTAAGAGACAGGTGAACACTGAAGCTTTCTTT.

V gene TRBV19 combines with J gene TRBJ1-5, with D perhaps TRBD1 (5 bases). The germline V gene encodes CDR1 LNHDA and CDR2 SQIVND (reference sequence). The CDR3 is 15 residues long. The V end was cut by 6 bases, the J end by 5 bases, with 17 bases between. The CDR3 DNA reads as TGTGCCAGTAGCCGACTCCGGGACTTCGATCAGCCCCAGCATTTT. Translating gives CASSRLRDFDQPQHF.

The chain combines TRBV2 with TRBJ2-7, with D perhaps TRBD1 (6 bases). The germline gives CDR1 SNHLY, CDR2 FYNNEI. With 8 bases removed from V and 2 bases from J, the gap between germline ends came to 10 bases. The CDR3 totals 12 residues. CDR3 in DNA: TGTGCCAGCTTCCGGGACACCTACGAGCAGTACTTC. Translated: CASFRDTYEQYF.

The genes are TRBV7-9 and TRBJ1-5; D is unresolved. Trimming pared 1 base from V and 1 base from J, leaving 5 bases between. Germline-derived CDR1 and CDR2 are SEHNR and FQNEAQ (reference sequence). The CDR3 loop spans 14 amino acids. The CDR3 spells CASSLVTSNQPQHF. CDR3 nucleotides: TGTGCCAGCAGCTTAGTGACAAGCAATCAGCCCCAGCATTTT.

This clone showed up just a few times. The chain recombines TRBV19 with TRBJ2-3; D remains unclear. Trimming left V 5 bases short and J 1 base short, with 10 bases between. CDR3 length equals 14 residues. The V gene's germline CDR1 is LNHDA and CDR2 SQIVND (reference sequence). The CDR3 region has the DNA TGTGCCAGTAGTGGTAGACTCGGCACAGATACGCAGTATTTT. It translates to CASSGRLGTDTQYF.

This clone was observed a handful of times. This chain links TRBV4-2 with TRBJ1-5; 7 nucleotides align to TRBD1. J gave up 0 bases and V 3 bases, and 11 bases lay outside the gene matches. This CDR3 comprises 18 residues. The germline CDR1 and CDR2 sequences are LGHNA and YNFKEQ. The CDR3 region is CASSHAAGQSNSNQPQHF. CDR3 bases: TGTGCCAGCAGCCACGCTGCGGGACAGAGTAATAGCAATCAGCCCCAGCATTTT.

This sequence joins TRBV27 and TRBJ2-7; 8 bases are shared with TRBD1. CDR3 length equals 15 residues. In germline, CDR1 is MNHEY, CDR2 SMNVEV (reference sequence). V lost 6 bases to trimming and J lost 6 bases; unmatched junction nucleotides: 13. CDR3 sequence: CASRTGTGSSAEQYF. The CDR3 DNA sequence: TGTGCCAGCAGGACCGGGACAGGAAGTTCTGCCGAGCAGTACTTC.

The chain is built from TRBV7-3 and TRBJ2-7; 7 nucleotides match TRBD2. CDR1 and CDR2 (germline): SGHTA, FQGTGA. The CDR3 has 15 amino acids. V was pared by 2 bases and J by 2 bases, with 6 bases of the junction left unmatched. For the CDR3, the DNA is TGTGCCAGCAGCTTACTCGGGGGGACTACCTACGAGCAGTACTTC. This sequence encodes CASSLLGGTTYEQYF.

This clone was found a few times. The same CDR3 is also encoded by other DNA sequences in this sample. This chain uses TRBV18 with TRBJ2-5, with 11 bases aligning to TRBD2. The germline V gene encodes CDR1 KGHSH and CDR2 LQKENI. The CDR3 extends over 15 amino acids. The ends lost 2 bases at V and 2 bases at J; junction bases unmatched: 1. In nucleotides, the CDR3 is TGTGCCAGCTCACCAGGGACTAGCGGTCAAGAGACCCAGTACTTC. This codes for CASSPGTSGQETQYF.

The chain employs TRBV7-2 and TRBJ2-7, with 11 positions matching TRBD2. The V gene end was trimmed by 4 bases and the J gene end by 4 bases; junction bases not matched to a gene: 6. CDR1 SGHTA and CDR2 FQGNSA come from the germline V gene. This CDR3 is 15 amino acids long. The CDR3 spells CASSSRLAGKYEQYF. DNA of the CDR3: TGTGCCAGCAGCTCCAGACTAGCGGGAAAGTACGAGCAGTACTTC.

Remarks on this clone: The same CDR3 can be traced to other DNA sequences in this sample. CDR3 region: CASSGTGGNQPQHF. The CDR3 DNA reads as TGTGCCAGTAGTGGGACAGGGGGAAATCAGCCCCAGCATTTT. V is TRBV19 and J is TRBJ1-5, with 11 nucleotides matching TRBD1. The V and J ends lost 5 bases and 4 bases, in that order; junction bases with no gene match: 1. CDR3 length: 14 amino acids. CDR1 is LNHDA and CDR2 is SQIVND in the germline V gene (reference sequence).

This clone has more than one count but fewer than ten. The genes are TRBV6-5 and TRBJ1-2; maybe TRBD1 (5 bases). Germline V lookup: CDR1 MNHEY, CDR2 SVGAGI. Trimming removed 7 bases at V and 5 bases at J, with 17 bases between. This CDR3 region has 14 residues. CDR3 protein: CASTTGGRGYGYTF. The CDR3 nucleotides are TGTGCCAGCACCACGGGGGGGAGAGGGTATGGCTACACCTTC.

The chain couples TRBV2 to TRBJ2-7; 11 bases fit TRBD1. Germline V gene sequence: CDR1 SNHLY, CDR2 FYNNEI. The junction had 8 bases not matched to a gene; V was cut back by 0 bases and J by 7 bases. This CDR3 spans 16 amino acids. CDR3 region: CASSEARDRGNREQYF. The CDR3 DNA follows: TGTGCCAGCAGTGAAGCTCGGGACAGGGGGAATCGGGAGCAGTACTTC.

The CDR3 DNA reads TGTGCCAGCAGCCCGGTCGACTACTATGGCTACACCTTC. It specifies CASSPVDYYGYTF. This chain joins TRBV7-8 and TRBJ1-2, with D unresolved. The CDR3 runs to 13 residues. Looked up from germline, CDR1 is SGHVS and CDR2 is FQNEAQ. Between the trimmed V and J ends, which lost 5 bases and 3 bases, there was a span of 10 bases.

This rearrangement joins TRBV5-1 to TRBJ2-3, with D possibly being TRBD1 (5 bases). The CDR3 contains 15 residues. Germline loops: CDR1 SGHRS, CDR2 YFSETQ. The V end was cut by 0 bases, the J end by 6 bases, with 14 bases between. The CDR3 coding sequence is TGCGCCAGCAGCTTGGTTGGCAGGGTGGTCGATACGCAGTATTTT. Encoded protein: CASSLVGRVVDTQYF.

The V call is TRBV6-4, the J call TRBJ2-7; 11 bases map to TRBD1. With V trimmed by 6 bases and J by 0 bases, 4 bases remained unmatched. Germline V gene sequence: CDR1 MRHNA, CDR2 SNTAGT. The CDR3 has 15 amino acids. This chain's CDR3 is CASSAGTGGSYEQYF. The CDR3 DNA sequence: TGTGCCAGCAGCGCCGGGACAGGGGGCTCCTACGAGCAGTACTTC.

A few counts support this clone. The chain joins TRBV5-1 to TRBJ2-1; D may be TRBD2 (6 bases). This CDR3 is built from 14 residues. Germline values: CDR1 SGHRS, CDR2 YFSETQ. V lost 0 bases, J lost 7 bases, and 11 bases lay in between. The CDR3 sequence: CASSLGAGNNEQFF. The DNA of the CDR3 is TGCGCCAGCAGCTTGGGGGCGGGAAATAATGAGCAGTTCTTC.

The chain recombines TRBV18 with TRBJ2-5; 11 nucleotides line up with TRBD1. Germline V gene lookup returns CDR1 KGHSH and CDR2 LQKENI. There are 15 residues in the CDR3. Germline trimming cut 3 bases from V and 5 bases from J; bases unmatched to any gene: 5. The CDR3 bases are TGTGCCAGCTCACCCGGACAGGGGGCATGGGAGACCCAGTACTTC. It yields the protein CASSPGQGAWETQYF.

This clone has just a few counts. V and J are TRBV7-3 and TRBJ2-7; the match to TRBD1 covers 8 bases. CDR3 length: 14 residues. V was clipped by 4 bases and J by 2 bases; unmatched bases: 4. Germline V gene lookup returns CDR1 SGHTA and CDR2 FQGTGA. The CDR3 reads CASSSGGRTYEQYF. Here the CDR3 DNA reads TGTGCCAGCAGCTCAGGGGGCCGGACCTACGAGCAGTACTTC.

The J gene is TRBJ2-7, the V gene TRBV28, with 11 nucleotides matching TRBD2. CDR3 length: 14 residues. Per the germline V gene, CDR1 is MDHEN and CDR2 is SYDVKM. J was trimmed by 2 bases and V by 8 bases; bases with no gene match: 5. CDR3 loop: CASARLAGTYEQYF. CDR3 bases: TGTGCCAGCGCAAGACTAGCGGGAACCTACGAGCAGTACTTC.

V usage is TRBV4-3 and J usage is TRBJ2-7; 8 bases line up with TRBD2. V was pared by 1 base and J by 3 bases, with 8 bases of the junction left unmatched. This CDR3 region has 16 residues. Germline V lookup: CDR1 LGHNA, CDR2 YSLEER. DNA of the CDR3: TGCGCCAGCAGCCAAGGATCAGCGGGAGAGGGCTACGAGCAGTACTTC. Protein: CASSQGSAGEGYEQYF.

The CDR3 coding sequence is TGTGCCAGCAGCTTAACGGGGACTAGTGGGGCAGATACGCAGTATTTT. Protein sequence: CASSLTGTSGADTQYF. The V and J genes are TRBV7-3 and TRBJ2-3; 8 bases fit TRBD2. Germline V gives CDR1 SGHTA, CDR2 FQGTGA. The V segment lost 0 bases and the J segment 4 bases; nucleotides outside the gene matches: 6. The CDR3 covers 16 residues. The variable domain in full, completed from reference TRBV7-3 and TRBJ2-3, reads GAGVSQTPSNKVTEKGKYVELRCDPISGHTALYWYRQSLGQGPEFLIYFQGTGAADDSGLPNDRFFAVRPEGSVSTLKIQRTERGDSAVYLCASSLTGTSGADTQYFGPGTRLTVL.

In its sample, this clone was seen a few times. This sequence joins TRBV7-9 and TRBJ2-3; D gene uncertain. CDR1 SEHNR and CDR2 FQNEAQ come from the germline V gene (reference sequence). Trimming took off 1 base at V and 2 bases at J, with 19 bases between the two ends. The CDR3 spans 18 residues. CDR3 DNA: TGTGCCAGCAGCTTAGGATTGAAGCGAAGGCCTTTCACAGATACGCAGTATTTT. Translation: CASSLGLKRRPFTDTQYF.

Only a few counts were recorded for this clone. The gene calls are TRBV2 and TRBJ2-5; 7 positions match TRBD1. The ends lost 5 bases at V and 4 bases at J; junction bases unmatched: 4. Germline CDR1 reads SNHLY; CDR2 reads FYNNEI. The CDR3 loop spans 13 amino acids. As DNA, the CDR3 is TGTGCCAGCAGTCGACAGGGACGAGAGACCCAGTACTTC. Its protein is CASSRQGRETQYF. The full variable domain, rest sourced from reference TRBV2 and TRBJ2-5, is EPEVTQTPSHQVTQMGQEVILRCVPISNHLYFYWYRQILGQKVEFLVSFYNNEISEKSEIFDDQFSVERPDGSNFTLKIRSTKLEDSAMYFCASSRQGRETQYFGPGTRLLVL.